One sample yielded the 9 T cell receptor beta chains listed below, sequenced in a study of blood T cell repertoires in COVID-19. Measured with immunoSEQ multiplex PCR; TCRdb has only the in-frame clones, and not every one. The sample carries roughly 55,000 clones, 80% to 90% recorded once. The specimen sequenced was peripheral blood. The receptors derive from a man aged 55 to 70 with active or convalescent COVID-19.

This chain uses TRBV7-2 with TRBJ1-1; D gene ambiguous. Germline V gene sequence: CDR1 SGHTA, CDR2 FQGNSA. V lost 9 bases to trimming and J lost 0 bases, with 11 bases between them. The CDR3 is 13 amino acids. The CDR3 loop is CASNYALNTEAFF. DNA for the CDR3: TGTGCCAGTAACTACGCGTTGAACACTGAAGCTTTCTTT.

In its sample, this clone was seen once. The chain couples TRBV9 to TRBJ2-6; 9 nucleotides line up with TRBD2. Germline V gene data show CDR1 as SGDLS and CDR2 as YYNGEE. With 2 bases clipped from V and 1 base from J, the junction kept 4 bases outside the gene matches. The CDR3 sequence is 17 residues long. The CDR3 DNA is TGTGCCAGCAGCGTTAGCGGGAGATGGTCTGGGGCCAACGTCCTGACTTTC. Translating it yields CASSVSGRWSGANVLTF.

V and J are TRBV11-2 and TRBJ1-2; TRBD1 might be the D (5 bases). Trimming shortened V by 1 base and J by 6 bases, and 18 bases separated the two germline ends. The CDR3 length is 16 residues. Germline assignment: CDR1 SGHAT and CDR2 FQNNGV. The CDR3 DNA sequence: TGTGCCAGCAGCTTAGCCTCGGGACTGAAGGGTGATGGCTACACCTTC. Amino acids: CASSLASGLKGDGYTF. Full variable domain (missing parts from reference TRBV11-2 and TRBJ1-2): EAGVAQSPRYKIIEKRQSVAFWCNPISGHATLYWYQQILGQGPKLLIQFQNNGVVDDSQLPKDRFSAERLKGVDSTLKIQPAKLEDSAVYLCASSLASGLKGDGYTFGSGTRLTVV.

As DNA, the CDR3 is TGTGCCAGCAGTCTCAGGGGAATAAACACTGAAGCTTTCTTT. Its translation: CASSLRGINTEAFF. The gene calls are TRBV6-2 or TRBV6-3 and TRBJ1-1; D perhaps matches TRBD1 (6 bases). The CDR3 contains 14 residues. CDR1 and CDR2 from the germline V gene are MNHEY and SVGEGT. V shed 5 bases and J shed 2 bases, with 12 bases lying between them.

V and J are TRBV6-5 and TRBJ1-1, with 7 bases aligning to TRBD1. V shed 3 bases and J 1 base; nucleotides not matched to a gene: 5. The CDR3 is 15 amino acids. Germline CDR1 and CDR2: MNHEY and SVGAGI. The CDR3 loop reads CASSYVDRKNTEAFF. The DNA for the CDR3 is TGTGCCAGCAGTTATGTGGACAGGAAGAACACTGAAGCTTTCTTT.

The CDR3 region is CASSHSIAYGYTF. CDR3 coding DNA: TGTGCCAGCAGCCACAGCATTGCCTATGGCTACACCTTC. The V gene is TRBV7-9, the J gene TRBJ1-2; D unclear. Germline values: CDR1 SEHNR, CDR2 FQNEAQ (reference sequence). The ends were cut back, 5 bases at V and 4 bases at J, with 11 bases in the middle. CDR3 size: 13 residues.

The chain joins TRBV11-2 to TRBJ2-7, with 7 bases that match TRBD1. The germline V gene has CDR1 SGHAT and CDR2 FQNNGV. Trimming cost V 7 bases and J 0 bases; bases outside gene matches: 12. The CDR3 is 16 amino acids. DNA of the CDR3: TGTGCCAGCACCCCCGAGGGGGCTGTACGCTCCTACGAGCAGTACTTC. Translation: CASTPEGAVRSYEQYF. Combining the CDR3 with reference TRBV11-2 and TRBJ2-7 gives the whole variable domain EAGVAQSPRYKIIEKRQSVAFWCNPISGHATLYWYQQILGQGPKLLIQFQNNGVVDDSQLPKDRFSAERLKGVDSTLKIQPAKLEDSAVYLCASTPEGAVRSYEQYFGPGTRLTVT.

The genes are TRBV6-5 and TRBJ1-1, with 8 bases lining up with TRBD1. Trimming took 4 bases from V and 7 from J; bases not matched to a gene: 14. The CDR3 has 16 amino acids. Germline V CDR1 and CDR2: MNHEY, SVGAGI. The CDR3 region is CASSSSLDRGWIEAFF. The CDR3 DNA sequence: TGTGCCAGCAGTTCGTCCCTTGACAGGGGATGGATTGAAGCTTTCTTT.

V and J are TRBV4-1 and TRBJ2-1, with 7 bases identical to TRBD2. The CDR3 extends over 17 amino acids. Losses at the gene ends were 1 base for V and 7 bases for J; bases not matched to a gene: 13. Germline loops: CDR1 MGHRA, CDR2 YSYEKL. CDR3 residues: CASSQVHATGGVNEQFF. The CDR3 DNA reads TGCGCCAGCAGCCAAGTTCACGCCACTGGGGGGGTTAATGAGCAGTTCTTC.